These 5 T cell receptor beta chains came from one sample sequenced in a study of shared clonotypes between healthy human individuals. The naive CD8 subset, CD45RO-negative cells positively selected for CCR7, excluded terminally differentiated effector memory CD45RA+ cells. Sequencing was performed with immunoSEQ multiplex PCR; in TCRdb, only in-frame clones are kept and a portion is missing. The sample holds about 2 million clones, 85% to 95% seen once. The sample taken for sequencing was naive CD8+ T cells sorted from blood. Receptors were obtained from a man between 18 and 29 years old in good health.

This rearrangement joins TRBV29-1 to TRBJ2-3; 10 bases are shared with TRBD2. V shed 2 bases, J shed 2 bases, and the junction held 7 bases outside the gene matches. CDR1 SQVTM and CDR2 ANQGSEA come from the germline V gene. This CDR3 has 16 amino acids. The CDR3 DNA reads as TGCAGCGTTGAACTAGCGGGGGTCCTCCACACAGATACGCAGTATTTT. It translates to CSVELAGVLHTDTQYF.

This sequence joins TRBV29-1 and TRBJ2-7; the D gene is possibly TRBD1 (7 bases). This CDR3 spans 14 amino acids. Trimming cost V 6 bases and J 2 bases, with 17 bases left between them. Germline CDR1 is SQVTM and CDR2 is ANQGSEA. The DNA for the CDR3 is TGCAGCGTCCCTAGTGGAGGGGGCCCCTACGAGCAGTACTTC. Translation: CSVPSGGGPYEQYF.

V and J are TRBV19 and TRBJ2-7, with D perhaps matching TRBD2 (5 bases). The germline V gene encodes CDR1 LNHDA and CDR2 SQIVND (reference sequence). The CDR3 has 13 residues. The V end lost 1 base, the J end lost 6 bases, and 10 bases lay between the germline ends. The CDR3 nucleotides are TGTGCCAGTAGTATAGTGGGGAGTACCGAGCAGTACTTC. This encodes CASSIVGSTEQYF.

The V and J genes are TRBV6-5 and TRBJ2-5; no clear D. The CDR3 runs to 14 residues. Trimming removed 7 bases from V and 4 bases from J, with 16 bases in between. Germline assignment: CDR1 MNHEY and CDR2 SVGAGI. This CDR3 reads CASTPLFPSETQYF. CDR3 nucleotide sequence: TGTGCCAGCACCCCTCTTTTCCCCTCAGAGACCCAGTACTTC.

The chain links TRBV28 to TRBJ2-5; possibly TRBD1 for D (5 bases). CDR1 MDHEN and CDR2 SYDVKM come from the germline V gene. Between the trimmed V and J ends, which lost 6 bases and 7 bases, there was a span of 21 bases. The CDR3 runs 15 residues. CDR3 sequence: CASSNLQVLRGTQYF. CDR3 coding DNA: TGTGCCAGCAGCAATCTACAGGTTTTGAGAGGGACCCAGTACTTC.